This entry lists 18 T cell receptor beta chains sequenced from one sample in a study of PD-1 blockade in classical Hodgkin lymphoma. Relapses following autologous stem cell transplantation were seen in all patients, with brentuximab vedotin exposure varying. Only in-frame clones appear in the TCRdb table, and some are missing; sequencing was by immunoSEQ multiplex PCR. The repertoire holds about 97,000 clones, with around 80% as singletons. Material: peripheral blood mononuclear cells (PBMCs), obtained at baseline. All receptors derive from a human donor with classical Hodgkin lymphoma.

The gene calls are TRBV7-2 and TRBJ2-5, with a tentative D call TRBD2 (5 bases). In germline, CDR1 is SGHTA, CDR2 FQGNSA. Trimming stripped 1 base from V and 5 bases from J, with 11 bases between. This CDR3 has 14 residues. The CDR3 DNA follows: TGTGCCAGCAGCTTAGACCTAGCTTCGGAGACCCAGTACTTC. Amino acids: CASSLDLASETQYF.

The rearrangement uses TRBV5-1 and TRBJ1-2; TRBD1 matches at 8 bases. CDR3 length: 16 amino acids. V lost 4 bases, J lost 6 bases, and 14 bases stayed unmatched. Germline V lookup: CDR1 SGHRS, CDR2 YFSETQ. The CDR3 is CASSALTGAYSDGYTF. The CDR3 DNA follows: TGCGCCAGCAGCGCCTTGACAGGGGCCTATTCCGATGGCTACACCTTC.

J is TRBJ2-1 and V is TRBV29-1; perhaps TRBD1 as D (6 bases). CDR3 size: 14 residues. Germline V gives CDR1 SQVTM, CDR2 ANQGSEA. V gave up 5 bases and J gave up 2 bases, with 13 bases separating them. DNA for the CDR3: TGCAGCGTTACTGGCAGGGGCACCTACAATGAGCAGTTCTTC. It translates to CSVTGRGTYNEQFF.

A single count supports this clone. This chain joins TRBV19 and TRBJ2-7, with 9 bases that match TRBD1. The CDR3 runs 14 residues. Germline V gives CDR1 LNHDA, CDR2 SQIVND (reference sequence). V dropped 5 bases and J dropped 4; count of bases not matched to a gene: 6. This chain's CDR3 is CASSARDRVYEQYF. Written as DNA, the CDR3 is TGTGCCAGTAGTGCGCGGGACAGGGTTTACGAGCAGTACTTC.

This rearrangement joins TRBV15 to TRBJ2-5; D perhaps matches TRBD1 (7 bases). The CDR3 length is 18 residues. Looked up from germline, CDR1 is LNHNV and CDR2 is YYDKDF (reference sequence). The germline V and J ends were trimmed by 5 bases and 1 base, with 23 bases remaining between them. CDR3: CATSGGKRDSLVQETQYF. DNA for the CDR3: TGTGCCACCAGCGGGGGGAAGAGGGACAGCTTAGTCCAAGAGACCCAGTACTTC.

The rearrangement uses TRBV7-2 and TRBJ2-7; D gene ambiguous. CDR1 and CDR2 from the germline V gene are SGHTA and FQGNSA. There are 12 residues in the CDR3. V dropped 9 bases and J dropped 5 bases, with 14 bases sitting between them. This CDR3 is CASRIPEDEQYF. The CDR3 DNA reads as TGTGCCAGTCGTATACCTGAGGACGAGCAGTACTTC.

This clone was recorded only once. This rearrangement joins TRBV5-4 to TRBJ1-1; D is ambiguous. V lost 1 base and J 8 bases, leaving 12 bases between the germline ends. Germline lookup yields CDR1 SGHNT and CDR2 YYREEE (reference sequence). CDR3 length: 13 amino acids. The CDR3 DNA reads TGTGCCAGCAGCTTGAGGGCGCGGACGGAAGCTTTCTTT. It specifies CASSLRARTEAFF.

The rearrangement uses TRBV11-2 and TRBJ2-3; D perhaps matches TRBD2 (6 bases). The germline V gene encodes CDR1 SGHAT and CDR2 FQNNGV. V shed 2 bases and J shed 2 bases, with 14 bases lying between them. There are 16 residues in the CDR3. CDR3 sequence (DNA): TGTGCCAGCAGCTTACAAAGCGGGTTCTACACAGATACGCAGTATTTT. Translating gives CASSLQSGFYTDTQYF.

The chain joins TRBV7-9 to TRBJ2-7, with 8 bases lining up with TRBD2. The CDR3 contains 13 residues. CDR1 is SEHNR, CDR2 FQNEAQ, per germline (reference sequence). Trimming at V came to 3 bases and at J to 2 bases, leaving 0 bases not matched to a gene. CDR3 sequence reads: CASSFSGTYEQYF. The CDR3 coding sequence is TGTGCCAGCAGCTTTAGCGGGACCTACGAGCAGTACTTC.

CDR3 nucleotide sequence: TGTGCCAGCAGCTTCTATGGCGAATATGGCTACACCTTC. Translating it yields CASSFYGEYGYTF. The chain links TRBV7-2 to TRBJ1-2; D unclear. V lost 3 bases to trimming and J lost 5 bases, with 10 bases between them. Germline values: CDR1 SGHTA, CDR2 FQGNSA. This CDR3 is 13 amino acids long.

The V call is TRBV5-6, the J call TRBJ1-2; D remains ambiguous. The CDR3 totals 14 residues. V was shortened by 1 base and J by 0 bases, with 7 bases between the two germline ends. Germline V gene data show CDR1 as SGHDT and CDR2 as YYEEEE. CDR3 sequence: CASSLSLSNYGYTF. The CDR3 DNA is TGTGCCAGCAGCTTGAGTCTATCTAACTATGGCTACACCTTC.

The CDR3 sequence: CASSQPRQGNEKLFF. CDR3 coding DNA: TGTGCCAGCAGCCAACCGAGACAGGGAAACGAAAAACTGTTTTTT. The rearrangement joins TRBV6-5 to TRBJ1-4; 7 nucleotides agree with TRBD1. The CDR3 spans 15 residues. Germline lookup yields CDR1 MNHEY and CDR2 SVGAGI. J gave up 8 bases and V 6 bases, and 12 bases lay outside the gene matches.

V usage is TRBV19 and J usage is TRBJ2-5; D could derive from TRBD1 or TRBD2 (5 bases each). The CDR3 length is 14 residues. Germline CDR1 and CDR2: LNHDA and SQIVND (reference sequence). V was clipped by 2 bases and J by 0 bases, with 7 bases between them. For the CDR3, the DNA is TGTGCCAGTAGTATATGGGGGTACCAAGAGACCCAGTACTTC. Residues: CASSIWGYQETQYF. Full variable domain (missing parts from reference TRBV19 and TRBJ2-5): DGGITQSPKYLFRKEGQNVTLSCEQNLNHDAMYWYRQDPGQGLRLIYYSQIVNDFQKGDIAEGYSVSREKKESFPLTVTSAQKNPTAFYLCASSIWGYQETQYFGPGTRLLVL.

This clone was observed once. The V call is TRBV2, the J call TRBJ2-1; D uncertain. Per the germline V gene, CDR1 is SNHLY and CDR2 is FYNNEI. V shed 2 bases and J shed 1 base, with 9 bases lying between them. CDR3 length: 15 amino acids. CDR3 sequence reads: CASSESGQSYNEQFF. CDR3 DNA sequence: TGTGCCAGCAGTGAAAGTGGTCAATCCTACAATGAGCAGTTCTTC.

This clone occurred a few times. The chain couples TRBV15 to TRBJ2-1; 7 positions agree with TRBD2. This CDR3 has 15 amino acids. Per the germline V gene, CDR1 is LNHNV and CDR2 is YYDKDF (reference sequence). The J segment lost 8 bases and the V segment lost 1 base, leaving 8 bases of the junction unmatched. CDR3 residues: CATSRGGSGPHEQFF. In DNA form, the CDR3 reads TGTGCCACCAGCAGAGGCGGGAGTGGGCCCCATGAGCAGTTCTTC.

The CDR3 region is CASSLILAGGYEQYF. The CDR3 DNA reads as TGTGCCAGCAGCTTAATCCTAGCGGGAGGCTACGAGCAGTACTTC. The chain couples TRBV11-3 to TRBJ2-7, with 11 nucleotides matching TRBD2. V was pared by 2 bases and J by 3 bases, with 3 bases of the junction left unmatched. Germline CDR1 SGHNT, CDR2 YENEEA. This CDR3 is built from 15 residues. Variable domain in full (rest from reference TRBV11-3 and TRBJ2-7): EAGVVQSPRYKIIEKKQPVAFWCNPISGHNTLYWYLQNLGQGPELLIRYENEEAVDDSQLPKDRFSAERLKGVDSTLKIQPAELGDSAVYLCASSLILAGGYEQYFGPGTRLTVT.

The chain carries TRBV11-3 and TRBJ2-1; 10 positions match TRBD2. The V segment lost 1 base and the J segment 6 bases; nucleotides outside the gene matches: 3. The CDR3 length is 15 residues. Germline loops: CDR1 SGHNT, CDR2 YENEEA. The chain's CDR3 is CASSLGSGRGNEQFF. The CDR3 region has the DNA TGTGCCAGCAGCTTAGGGAGCGGGAGGGGCAATGAGCAGTTCTTC.

The DNA of the CDR3 is TGTGCCAGCAGTTCCCCCAATCAGCCCCAGCATTTT. This codes for CASSSPNQPQHF. The V and J genes are TRBV27 and TRBJ1-5; D is uncertain. From germline, CDR1 is MNHEY and CDR2 SMNVEV (reference sequence). V was trimmed by 4 bases and J by 3 bases, leaving 4 bases between them. This CDR3 contains 12 residues.